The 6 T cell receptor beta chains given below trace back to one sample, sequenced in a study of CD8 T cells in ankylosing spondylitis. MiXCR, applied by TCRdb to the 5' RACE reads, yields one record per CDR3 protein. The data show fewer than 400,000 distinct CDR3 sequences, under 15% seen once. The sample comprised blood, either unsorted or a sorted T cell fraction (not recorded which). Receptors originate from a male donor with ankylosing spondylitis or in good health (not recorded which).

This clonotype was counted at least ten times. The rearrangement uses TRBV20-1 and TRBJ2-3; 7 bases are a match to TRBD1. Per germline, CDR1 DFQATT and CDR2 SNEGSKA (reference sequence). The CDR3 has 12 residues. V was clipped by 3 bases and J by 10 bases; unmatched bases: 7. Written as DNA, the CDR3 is TGCAGTGCTAGGCCCCCCGGGACAGCGCAGTATTTT. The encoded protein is CSARPPGTAQYF.

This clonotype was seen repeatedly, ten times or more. The CDR3 protein is CASRGQDYYNEQFF. For the CDR3, the DNA is TGTGCCAGCAGAGGACAGGACTACTACAATGAGCAGTTCTTC. The chain is built from TRBV12-3 or TRBV12-4 and TRBJ2-1; a possible D gene is TRBD1 (7 bases). V dropped 6 bases and J dropped 3 bases, with 12 bases sitting between them. There are 14 residues in the CDR3.

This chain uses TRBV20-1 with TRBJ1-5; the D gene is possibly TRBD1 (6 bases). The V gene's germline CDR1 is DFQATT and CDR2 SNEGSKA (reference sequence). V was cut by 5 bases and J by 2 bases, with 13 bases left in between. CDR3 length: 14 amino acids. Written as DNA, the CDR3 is TGCAGTGCTGAGACAGGAACAGGCAATCAGCCCCAGCATTTT. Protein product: CSAETGTGNQPQHF.

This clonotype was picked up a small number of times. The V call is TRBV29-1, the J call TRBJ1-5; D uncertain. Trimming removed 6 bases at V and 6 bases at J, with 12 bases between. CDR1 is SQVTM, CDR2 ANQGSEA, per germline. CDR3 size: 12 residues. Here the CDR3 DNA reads TGCAGCGTCGGCGGGATTGGTCAGCCCCAGCATTTT. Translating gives CSVGGIGQPQHF.

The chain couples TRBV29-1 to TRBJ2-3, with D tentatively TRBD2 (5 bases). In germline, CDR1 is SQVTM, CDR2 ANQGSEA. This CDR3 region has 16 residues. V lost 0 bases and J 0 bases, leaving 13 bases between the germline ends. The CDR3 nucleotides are TGCAGCGTTGAAGATGGAAGCGGAACTAGCACAGATACGCAGTATTTT. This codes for CSVEDGSGTSTDTQYF.

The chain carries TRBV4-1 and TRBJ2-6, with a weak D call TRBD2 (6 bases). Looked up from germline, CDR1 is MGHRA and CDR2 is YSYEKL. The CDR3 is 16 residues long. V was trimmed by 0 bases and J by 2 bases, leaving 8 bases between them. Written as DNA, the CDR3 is TGCGCCAGCAGCCAAGATCGGAGGGCTGGGGCCAACGTCCTGACTTTC. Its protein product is CASSQDRRAGANVLTF.